The entry that follows covers one T cell receptor (beta chain) sequence. This clone's antigen is unknown. No per-base quality is available; no much larger clone lies one base away. This sample is drawn from a study of T cell responses to AZD1222 COVID-19 vaccine (dated by TCRdb to the early 2020s). About the investigation overall: Because spike-specific TCR depth and breadth did not differ between the two schedules, AZD1222 recipients who got a second dose at roughly 4 weeks were pooled with those who got a second dose at roughly 12 weeks. Trial participants were enrolled by age into 18-55, 56-69 and 70-plus year subgroups, with approximately 150, 28 and 58 TCR-sequenced participants respectively. A total of 230 to 250 trial participants underwent TCR sequencing, of whom roughly 210 received two doses of AZD1222 and about 25 received two doses of the MenACWY control vaccine. General findings and caveats noted by the study authors: Participants were mostly white British and included more females than males, and it was suggested by the authors that clonal diversity may have been underestimated. Conclusions about previously exposed vaccinees were limited because only 6 or 7 AZD1222 recipients were SARS-CoV-2 seropositive at baseline. Vaccine-associated CD4 TCRs spanned the whole spike protein, with dominant responses in regions 160-218 and 743-854. Because no samples from the day 14 peak response were available, repertoires could be characterized only after the peak T cell response. The 56-69-year group was small, and its depth increase did not reach significance, likely because of low power. After two AZD1222 doses, both the breadth and the depth of spike-specific TCRs were significantly higher than at day 0 and than in MenACWY recipients. Epitopes outside the regions mutated in the B.1.351 and B.1.1.7 variants were reportedly recognized by nearly half of the unique spike-specific TCRs.

Read against the paper, the sample's time point label means: baseline before first vaccination. The vaccinee samples were drawn from two UK trials, COV001 and COV002, one of which was a single-blind randomized controlled phase 2/3 trial testing AZD1222 (ChAdOx1 nCoV-19) in healthy adults. Trial participant PBMC samples were collected at day 0 and day 28 after the second dose for TCRbeta chain sequencing. The CDR3 regions of human TCRbeta chains were analyzed by immunosequencing. On the authors' methods: TCRs in the repertoires were compared against a reference library of SARS-CoV-2-specific TCRs that had been generated with the MIRA antigen-specificity platform. Breadth was defined as the fraction of unique TCRs that were SARS-CoV-2-associated. Depth was defined as the fraction of total T cells that were SARS-CoV-2-associated. Using the MIRA data, every spike-specific TCR was mapped to the spike region that the TCR reacted to and assigned to either a CD4 or a CD8 class. Log10-transformed breadth and depth values were compared by one-way ANOVA with Sidak's multiple comparisons tests. Sourced from immuneACCESS, this table was stored by TCRdb with only in-frame sequences that have V and J called. A share of the clones is absent; for the studies checked, an unresolved V gene accounts for under half, and the remainder has no known explanation. V, J and clone size were drawn from that table, and D and trimming were deduced from the DNA. For this sample there are about 49,000 clones; about 74% appear just once. Together, the top ten hold approximately 7% of the sample.

The CDR3, from cysteine to phenylalanine, totals 13 residues. Left in the record is the CDR3 DNA by itself, 39 bases read in frame from the first base. From the germline V gene, CDR1 is SGHAT and CDR2 is FQNNGV. V and J lose 5 bases and 5 bases, and a span of 10 bases separates them. The rearranged chain carries TRBV11-2 and TRBJ2-4; TRBD1 is perhaps the D gene, given 6 matching bases. The input for sequencing was peripheral blood, taken on day 0 of AZD1222 vaccination. This receptor was taken from an adult in good health. The CDR3 is CASSQGWQNIQYF. Here is the DNA: TGTGCCAGCAGCCAGGGGTGGCAAAACATTCAGTACTTC.